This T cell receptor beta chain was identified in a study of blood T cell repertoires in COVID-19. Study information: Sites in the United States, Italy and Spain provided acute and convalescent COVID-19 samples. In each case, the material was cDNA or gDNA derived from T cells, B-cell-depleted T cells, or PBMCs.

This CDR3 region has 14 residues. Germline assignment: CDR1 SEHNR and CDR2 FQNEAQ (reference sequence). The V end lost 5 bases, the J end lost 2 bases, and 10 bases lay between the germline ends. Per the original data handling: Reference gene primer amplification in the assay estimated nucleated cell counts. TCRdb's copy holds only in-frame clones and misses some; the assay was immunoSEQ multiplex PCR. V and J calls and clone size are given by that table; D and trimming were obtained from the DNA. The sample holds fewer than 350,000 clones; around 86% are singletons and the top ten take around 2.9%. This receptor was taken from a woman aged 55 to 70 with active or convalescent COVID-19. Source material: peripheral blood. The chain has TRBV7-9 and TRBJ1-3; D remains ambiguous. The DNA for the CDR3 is TGTGCCAGCAGCCCTCCTTACACTGGAAACACCATATATTTT. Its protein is CASSPPYTGNTIYF.